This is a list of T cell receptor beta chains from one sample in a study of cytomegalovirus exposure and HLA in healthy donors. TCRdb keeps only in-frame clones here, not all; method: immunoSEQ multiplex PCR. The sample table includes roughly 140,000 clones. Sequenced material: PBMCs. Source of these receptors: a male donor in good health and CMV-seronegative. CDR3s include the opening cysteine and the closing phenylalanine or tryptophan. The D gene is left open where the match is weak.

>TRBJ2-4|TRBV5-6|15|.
CASSALTVAKNIQYF
TGTGCCAGCAGCGCTTTGACAGTAGCCAAAAACATTCAGTACTTC
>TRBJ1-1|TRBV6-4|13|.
CASSEMGGTEAFF
TGTGCCAGCAGTGAGATGGGGGGGACTGAAGCTTTCTTT
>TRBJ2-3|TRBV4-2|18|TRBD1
CASSQDSLHRGRTDTQYF
TGTGCCAGCAGCCAAGATTCCCTCCACAGGGGGCGGACAGATACGCAGTATTTT
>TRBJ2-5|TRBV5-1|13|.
CASSFYSSETQYF
TGCGCCAGCAGCTTTTATTCTTCGGAGACCCAGTACTTC
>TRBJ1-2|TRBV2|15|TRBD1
CASSEARTGGHGYTF
TGTGCCAGCAGTGAAGCGCGAACAGGGGGACATGGCTACACCTTC
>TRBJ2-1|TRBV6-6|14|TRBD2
CASSTSGGVYEQFF
TGTGCCAGCAGTACTAGCGGGGGGGTATATGAGCAGTTCTTC
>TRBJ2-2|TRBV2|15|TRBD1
CASILDRAGTGELFF
TGTGCCAGCATTCTCGACAGGGCCGGGACCGGGGAGCTGTTTTTT
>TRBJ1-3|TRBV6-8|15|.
CASGGSQHSGNTIYF
TGTGCCAGTGGCGGCAGTCAACACTCTGGAAACACCATATATTTT
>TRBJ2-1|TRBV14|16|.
CASSSPGGRVYNEQFF
TGTGCCAGCAGCTCCCCTGGAGGGCGAGTATACAATGAGCAGTTCTTC
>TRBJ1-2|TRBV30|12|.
CAWSVVGASYTF
TGTGCCTGGAGTGTAGTGGGGGCGAGCTACACCTTC
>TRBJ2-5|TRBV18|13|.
CASSPGSQETQYF
TGTGCCAGCTCACCAGGCAGCCAAGAGACCCAGTACTTC
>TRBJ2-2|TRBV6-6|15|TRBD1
CASSYGGQGAGELFF
TGTGCCAGCAGTTACGGCGGTCAGGGGGCCGGGGAGCTGTTTTTT
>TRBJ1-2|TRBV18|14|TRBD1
CASSGQGADYGYTF
TGTGCCAGCTCGGGACAGGGGGCAGACTATGGCTACACCTTC
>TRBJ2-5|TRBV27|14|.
CASSLLRERETQYF
TGTGCCAGCAGTTTATTGCGGGAACGGGAGACCCAGTACTTC
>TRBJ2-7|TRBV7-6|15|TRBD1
CASSPGTVKSYEQYF
TGTGCCAGCAGCCCCGGGACAGTAAAGTCCTACGAGCAGTACTTC
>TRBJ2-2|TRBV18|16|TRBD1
CASSLRDRAFTGELFF
TGTGCCAGCTCACTCCGGGACAGGGCCTTCACCGGGGAGCTGTTTTTT
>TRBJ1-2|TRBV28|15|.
CASSSPRGGVYGYTF
TGTGCCAGCAGTTCACCCCGGGGAGGGGTCTATGGCTACACCTTC
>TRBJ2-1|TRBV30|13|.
CAWSVAPYNEQFF
TGTGCCTGGAGTGTGGCCCCCTACAATGAGCAGTTCTTC
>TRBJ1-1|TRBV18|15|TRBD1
CASSPTGAGGTEAFF
TGTGCCAGCTCACCGACAGGGGCTGGGGGCACTGAAGCTTTCTTT
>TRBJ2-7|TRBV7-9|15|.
CASSLQRGGSYEQYF
TGTGCCAGCAGCCTACAAAGGGGGGGGTCCTACGAGCAGTACTTC
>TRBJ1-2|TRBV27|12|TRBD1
CASRGTGNGYTF
TGTGCCAGCAGGGGGACAGGGAATGGCTACACCTTC
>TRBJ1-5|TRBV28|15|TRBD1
CASSSTWTGAQPQHF
TGTGCCAGCAGCTCAACTTGGACAGGGGCCCAGCCCCAGCATTTT
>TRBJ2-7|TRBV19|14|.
CASSIGRRVHEQYF
TGTGCCAGTAGTATAGGTCGCAGGGTCCACGAGCAGTACTTC
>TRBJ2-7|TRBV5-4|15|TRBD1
CASSLGDRGKNEQYF
TGTGCCAGCAGCTTGGGGGACAGGGGGAAGAACGAGCAGTACTTC
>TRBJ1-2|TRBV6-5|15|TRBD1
CASSYGVRGELGYTF
TGTGCCAGCAGTTATGGGGTCAGGGGGGAACTTGGCTACACCTTC
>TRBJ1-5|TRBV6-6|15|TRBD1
CASSYSDRGFQPQHF
TGTGCCAGCAGTTACTCGGACAGGGGGTTTCAGCCCCAGCATTTT
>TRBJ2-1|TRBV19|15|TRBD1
CASSDAGTEYNEQFF
TGTGCCAGTAGCGATGCCGGGACAGAGTACAATGAGCAGTTCTTC
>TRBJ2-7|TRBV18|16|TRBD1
CASSPPPWTGEGEQYF
TGTGCCAGCTCACCGCCCCCCTGGACAGGGGAAGGCGAGCAGTACTTC
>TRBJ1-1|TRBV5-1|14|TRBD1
CASSHKQGVAEAFF
TGCGCCAGCAGCCATAAACAGGGGGTGGCTGAAGCTTTCTTT
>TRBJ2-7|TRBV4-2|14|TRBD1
CASSQGRDSYEQYF
TGTGCCAGCAGCCAAGGACGGGACAGCTACGAGCAGTACTTC
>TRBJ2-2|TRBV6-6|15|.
CASSYAGKNTGELFF
TGTGCCAGCAGTTACGCGGGGAAGAACACCGGGGAGCTGTTTTTT
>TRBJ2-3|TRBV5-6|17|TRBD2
CASSLKTSGTYTDTQYF
TGTGCCAGCAGCCTAAAGACTAGCGGGACCTACACAGATACGCAGTATTTT
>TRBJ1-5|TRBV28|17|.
CASSHSGKRVSNQPQHF
TGTGCCAGCAGCCACTCCGGGAAACGGGTTAGCAATCAGCCCCAGCATTTT
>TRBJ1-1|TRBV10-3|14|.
CAISKIESSTEAFF
TGTGCCATCAGTAAGATAGAGTCGTCCACTGAAGCTTTCTTT
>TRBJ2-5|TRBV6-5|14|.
CASSYSNREETQYF
TGTGCCAGCAGTTACTCCAACAGGGAAGAGACCCAGTACTTC
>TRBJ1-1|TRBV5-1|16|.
CASSLAAGEWNTEAFF
TGCGCCAGCAGCTTGGCCGCAGGGGAGTGGAACACTGAAGCTTTCTTT
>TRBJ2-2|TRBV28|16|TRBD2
CASTSRGGSSPGELFF
TGTGCCAGCACCTCACGGGGGGGGTCCTCACCCGGGGAGCTGTTTTTT